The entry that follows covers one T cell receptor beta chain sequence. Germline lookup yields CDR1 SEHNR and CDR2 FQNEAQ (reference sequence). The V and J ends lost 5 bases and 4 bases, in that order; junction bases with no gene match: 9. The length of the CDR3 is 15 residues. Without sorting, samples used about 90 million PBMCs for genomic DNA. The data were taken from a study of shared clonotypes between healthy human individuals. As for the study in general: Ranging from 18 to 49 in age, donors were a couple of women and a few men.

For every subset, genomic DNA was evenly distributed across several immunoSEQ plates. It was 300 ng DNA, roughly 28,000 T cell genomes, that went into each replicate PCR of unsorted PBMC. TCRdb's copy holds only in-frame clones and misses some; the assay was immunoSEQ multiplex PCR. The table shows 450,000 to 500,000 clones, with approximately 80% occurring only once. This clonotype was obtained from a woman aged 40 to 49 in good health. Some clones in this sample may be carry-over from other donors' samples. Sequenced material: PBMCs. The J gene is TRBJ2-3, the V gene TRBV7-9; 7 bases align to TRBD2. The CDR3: CASSPSRGESDTQYF. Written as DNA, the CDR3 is TGTGCCAGCAGCCCATCTCGGGGGGAGTCAGATACGCAGTATTTT.